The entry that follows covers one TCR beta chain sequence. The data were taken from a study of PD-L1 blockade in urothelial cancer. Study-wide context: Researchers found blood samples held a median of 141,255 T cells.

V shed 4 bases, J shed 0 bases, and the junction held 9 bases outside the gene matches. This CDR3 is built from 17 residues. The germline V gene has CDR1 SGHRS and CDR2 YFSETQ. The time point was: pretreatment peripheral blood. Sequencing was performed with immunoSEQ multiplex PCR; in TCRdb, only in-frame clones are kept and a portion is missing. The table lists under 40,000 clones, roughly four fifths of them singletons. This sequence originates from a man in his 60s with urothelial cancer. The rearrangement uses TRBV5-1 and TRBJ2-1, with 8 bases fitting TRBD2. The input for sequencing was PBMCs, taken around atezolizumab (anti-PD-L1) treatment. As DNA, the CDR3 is TGCGCCAGCAGCCCCGGCGAAGCGGGGGCCTCCTACAATGAGCAGTTCTTC. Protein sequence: CASSPGEAGASYNEQFF.